This T cell receptor beta chain was retrieved from a study of blood T cell repertoires in COVID-19. Study as a whole: Samples representing acute and convalescent COVID-19 were sourced from the United States, Italy and Spain. T cells, B-cell-depleted T cells, or PBMCs provided the cDNA or gDNA that served as material.

Unmatched junction bases numbered 2, after V lost 5 bases and J lost 2 bases. The germline V gene encodes CDR1 LNHDA and CDR2 SQIVND (reference sequence). This CDR3 is 13 amino acids long. In the original workflow: Estimation of nucleated cell counts was performed using reference gene primer amplification. TCRdb's copy holds only in-frame clones and misses some; the assay was immunoSEQ multiplex PCR. V, J and clone size derive from that table, while D and trimming were established from the DNA sequence. The sample comprises around 20,000 clones, almost 85% of which are singletons, and under 75% rests with the top ten.

The chain uses TRBV19 and TRBJ2-7, with 8 positions matching TRBD1. The sequenced material came from peripheral blood. The clonotype originates from a man of 80 years or more with acute or convalescent COVID-19. This CDR3 is CASSVTGAYEQYF. Here the CDR3 DNA reads TGTGCCAGTAGTGTGACAGGGGCCTACGAGCAGTACTTC.